What follows describes a single T cell receptor (beta chain). Its antigen is undetermined. Trimming left V 5 bases short and J 15 bases short, with 23 bases between. Germline CDR1 and CDR2: SGHTA and FQGTGA. The CDR3 totals 14 residues. This sample was taken from a study of cytomegalovirus exposure and HLA in healthy donors. Study details: Among the roughly 380 donors who were genotyped, about 80% fell in the genetic ancestry cluster that is associated with self-reported Caucasian donors.

Notes on the study in general: In a later analysis, several top co-occurrence clusters appeared linked to parvovirus B19, influenza, CMV and Epstein-Barr virus. A later analysis linked a missense variant in DCLRE1C to the trimming of TCR beta V and J genes.

60 Vbeta and 13 Jbeta primers were used in PCR. Using immunoSEQ multiplex PCR, the repertoire was profiled, and TCRdb retains in-frame clones only, with some absent. The sample yields more than 200,000 clones, over 65% seen once. This TCR was recovered from a human donor in good health. V usage is TRBV7-3 and J usage is TRBJ2-1, with D unclear. The material sequenced was PBMCs. Here the CDR3 reads CASSPNPRSYDLFF. Written as DNA, the CDR3 is TGTGCCAGCAGCCCCAACCCGCGGTCCTACGACTTGTTCTTC.